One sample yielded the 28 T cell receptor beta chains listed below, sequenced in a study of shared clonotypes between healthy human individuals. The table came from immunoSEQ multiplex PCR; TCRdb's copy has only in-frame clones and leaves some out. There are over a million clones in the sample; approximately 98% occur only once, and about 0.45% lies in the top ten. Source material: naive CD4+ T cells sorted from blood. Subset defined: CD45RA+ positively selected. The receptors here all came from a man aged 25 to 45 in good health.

CDR3 residues: CASSLWNTREKLFF. The CDR3 DNA follows: TGTGCCAGCAGTTTATGGAACACTAGGGAAAAACTGTTTTTT. V usage is TRBV27 and J usage is TRBJ1-4; no clear D. Trimming took 1 base from V and 8 from J, leaving 11 bases between them. In germline, CDR1 is MNHEY, CDR2 SMNVEV (reference sequence). This CDR3 spans 14 amino acids.

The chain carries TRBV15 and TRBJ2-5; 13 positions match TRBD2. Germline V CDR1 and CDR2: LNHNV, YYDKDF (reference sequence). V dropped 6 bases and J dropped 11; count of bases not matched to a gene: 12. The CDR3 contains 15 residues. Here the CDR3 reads CATSIRGLAGEEQYF. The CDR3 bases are TGTGCCACCAGTATCCGCGGACTAGCGGGAGAGGAACAGTACTTC.

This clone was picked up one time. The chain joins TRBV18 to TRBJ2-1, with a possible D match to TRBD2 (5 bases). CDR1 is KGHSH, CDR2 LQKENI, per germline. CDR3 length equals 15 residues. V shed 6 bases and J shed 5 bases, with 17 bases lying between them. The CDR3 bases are TGTGCCAGCTCCCTCAGCGGTAGTGGTCACAATGAGCAGTTCTTC. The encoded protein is CASSLSGSGHNEQFF.

CDR3 coding DNA: TGTGCCAGCAGCTTAGGGTTTGGGCAGGGGCGGCAGTTCTTC. Its translation is CASSLGFGQGRQFF. This rearrangement joins TRBV7-9 to TRBJ2-1; a possible D gene is TRBD1 (6 bases). Germline lookup yields CDR1 SEHNR and CDR2 FQNEAQ (reference sequence). The CDR3 loop spans 14 amino acids. V was cut by 1 base and J by 12 bases, with 16 bases left in between. Full variable domain (outside the CDR3, taken from reference TRBV7-9 and TRBJ2-1): DTGVSQNPRHKITKRGQNVTFRCDPISEHNRLYWYRQTLGQGPEFLTYFQNEAQLEKSRLLSDRFSAERPKGSFSTLEIQRTEQGDSAMYLCASSLGFGQGRQFFGPGTRLTVL.

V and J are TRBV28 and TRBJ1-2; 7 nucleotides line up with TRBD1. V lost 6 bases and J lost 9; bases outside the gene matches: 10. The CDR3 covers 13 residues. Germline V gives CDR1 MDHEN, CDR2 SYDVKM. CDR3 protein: CASSAGTARSYTF. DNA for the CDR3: TGTGCCAGCAGCGCAGGGACAGCCAGAAGCTACACCTTC.

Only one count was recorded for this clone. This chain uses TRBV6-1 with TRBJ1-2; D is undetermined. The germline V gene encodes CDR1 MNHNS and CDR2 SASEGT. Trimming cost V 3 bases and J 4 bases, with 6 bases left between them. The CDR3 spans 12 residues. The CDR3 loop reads CASSDRTYGYTF. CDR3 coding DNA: TGTGCCAGCAGTGACCGAACCTATGGCTACACCTTC.

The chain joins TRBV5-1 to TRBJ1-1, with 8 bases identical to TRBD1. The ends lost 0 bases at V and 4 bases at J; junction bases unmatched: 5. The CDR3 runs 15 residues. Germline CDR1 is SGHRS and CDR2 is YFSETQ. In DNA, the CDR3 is TGCGCCAGCAGCTTGGAGTCAGGGGGCACCACTGAAGCTTTCTTT. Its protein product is CASSLESGGTTEAFF.

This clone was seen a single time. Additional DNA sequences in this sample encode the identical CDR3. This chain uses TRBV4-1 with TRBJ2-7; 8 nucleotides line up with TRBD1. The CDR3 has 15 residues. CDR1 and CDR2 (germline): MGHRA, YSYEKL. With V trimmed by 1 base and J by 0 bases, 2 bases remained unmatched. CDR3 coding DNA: TGCGCCAGCAGCCAAGCCGGGACAGGCTCCTACGAGCAGTACTTC. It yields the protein CASSQAGTGSYEQYF.

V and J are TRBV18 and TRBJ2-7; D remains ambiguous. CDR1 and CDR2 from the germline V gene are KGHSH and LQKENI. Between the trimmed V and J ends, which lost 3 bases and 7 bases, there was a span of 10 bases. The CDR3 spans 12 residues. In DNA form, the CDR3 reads TGTGCCAGCTCACCTCAGGCTAATGAGCAGTACTTC. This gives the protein CASSPQANEQYF. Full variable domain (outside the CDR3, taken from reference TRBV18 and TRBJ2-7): NAGVMQNPRHLVRRRGQEARLRCSPMKGHSHVYWYRQLPEEGLKFMVYLQKENIIDESGMPKERFSAEFPKEGPSILRIQQVVRGDSAAYFCASSPQANEQYFGPGTRLTVT.

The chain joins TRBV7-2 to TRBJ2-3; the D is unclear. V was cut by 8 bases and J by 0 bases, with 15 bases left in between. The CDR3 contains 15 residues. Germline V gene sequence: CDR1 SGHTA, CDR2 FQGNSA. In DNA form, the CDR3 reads TGTGCCAGCTCTGTCCAAGGTTCGAGCACAGATACGCAGTATTTT. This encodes CASSVQGSSTDTQYF.

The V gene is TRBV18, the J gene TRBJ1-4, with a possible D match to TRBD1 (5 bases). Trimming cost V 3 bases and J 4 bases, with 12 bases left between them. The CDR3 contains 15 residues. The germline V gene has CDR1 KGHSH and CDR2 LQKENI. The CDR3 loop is CASSPRGPYNEKLFF. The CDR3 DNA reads TGTGCCAGCTCACCCCGGGGACCCTATAATGAAAAACTGTTTTTT.

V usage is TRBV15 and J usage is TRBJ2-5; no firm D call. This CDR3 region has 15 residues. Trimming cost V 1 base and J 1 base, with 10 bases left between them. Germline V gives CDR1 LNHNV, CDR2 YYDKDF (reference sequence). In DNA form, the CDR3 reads TGTGCCACCAGCAGAGGGCGCCACCTCCAAGAGACCCAGTACTTC. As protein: CATSRGRHLQETQYF.

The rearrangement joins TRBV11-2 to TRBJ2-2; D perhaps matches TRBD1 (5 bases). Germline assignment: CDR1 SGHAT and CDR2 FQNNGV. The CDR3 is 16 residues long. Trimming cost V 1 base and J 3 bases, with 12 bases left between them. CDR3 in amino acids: CASSLAPRVDTGELFF. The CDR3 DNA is TGTGCCAGCAGCTTAGCCCCCAGGGTTGACACCGGGGAGCTGTTTTTT. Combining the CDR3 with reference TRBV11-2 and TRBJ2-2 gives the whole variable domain EAGVAQSPRYKIIEKRQSVAFWCNPISGHATLYWYQQILGQGPKLLIQFQNNGVVDDSQLPKDRFSAERLKGVDSTLKIQPAKLEDSAVYLCASSLAPRVDTGELFFGEGSRLTVL.

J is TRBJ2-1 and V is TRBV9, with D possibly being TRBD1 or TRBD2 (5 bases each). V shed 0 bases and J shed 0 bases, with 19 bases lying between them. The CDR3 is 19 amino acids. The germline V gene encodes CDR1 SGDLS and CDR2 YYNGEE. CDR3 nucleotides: TGTGCCAGCAGCGTAGAGCCCCTTCCGACCGGGGCCTCCTACAATGAGCAGTTCTTC. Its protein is CASSVEPLPTGASYNEQFF.

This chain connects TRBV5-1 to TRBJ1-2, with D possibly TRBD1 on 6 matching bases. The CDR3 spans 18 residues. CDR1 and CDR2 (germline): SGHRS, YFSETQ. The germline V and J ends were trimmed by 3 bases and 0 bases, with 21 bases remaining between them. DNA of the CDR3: TGCGCCAGCAGCTCCCTCGATTACAGGGTTAGGCCTAACTATGGCTACACCTTC. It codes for CASSSLDYRVRPNYGYTF.

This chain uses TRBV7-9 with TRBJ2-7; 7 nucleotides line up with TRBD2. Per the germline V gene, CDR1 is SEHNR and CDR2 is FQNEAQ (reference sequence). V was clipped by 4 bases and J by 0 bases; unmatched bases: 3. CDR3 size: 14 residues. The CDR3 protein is CASSSSGPSYEQYF. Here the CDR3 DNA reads TGTGCCAGCAGCTCTAGCGGACCCTCCTACGAGCAGTACTTC.

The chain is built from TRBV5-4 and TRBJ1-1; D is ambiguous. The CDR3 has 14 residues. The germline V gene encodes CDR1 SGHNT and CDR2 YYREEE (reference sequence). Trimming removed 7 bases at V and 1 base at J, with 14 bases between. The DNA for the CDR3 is TGTGCCAGCCACATAGAACCTGCGAACACTGAAGCTTTCTTT. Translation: CASHIEPANTEAFF.

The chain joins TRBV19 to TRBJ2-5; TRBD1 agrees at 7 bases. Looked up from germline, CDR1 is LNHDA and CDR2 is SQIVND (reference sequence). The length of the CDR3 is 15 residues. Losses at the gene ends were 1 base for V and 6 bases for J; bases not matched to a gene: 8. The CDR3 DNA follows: TGTGCCAGTAGTATAGCCCGACAGGGTATGAAGACCCAGTACTTC. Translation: CASSIARQGMKTQYF.

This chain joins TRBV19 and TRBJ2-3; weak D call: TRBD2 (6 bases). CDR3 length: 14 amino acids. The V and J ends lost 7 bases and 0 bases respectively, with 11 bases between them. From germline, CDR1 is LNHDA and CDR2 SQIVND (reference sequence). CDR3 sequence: CASTEGTSTDTQYF. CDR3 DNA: TGTGCCAGTACCGAGGGGACTAGCACAGATACGCAGTATTTT.

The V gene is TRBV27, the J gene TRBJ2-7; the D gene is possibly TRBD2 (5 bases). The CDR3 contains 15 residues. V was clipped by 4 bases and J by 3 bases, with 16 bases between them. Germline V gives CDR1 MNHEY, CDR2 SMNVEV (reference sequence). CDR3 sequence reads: CASSSGTIGYYEQYF. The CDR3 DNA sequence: TGTGCCAGCAGTTCGGGAACAATCGGATACTACGAGCAGTACTTC.

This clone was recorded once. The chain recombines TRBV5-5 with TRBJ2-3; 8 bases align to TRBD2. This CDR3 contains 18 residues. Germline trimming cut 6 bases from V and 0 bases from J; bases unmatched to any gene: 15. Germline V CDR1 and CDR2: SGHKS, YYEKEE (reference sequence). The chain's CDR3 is CASTLLAGQKRSTDTQYF. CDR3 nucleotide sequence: TGTGCCAGCACCTTATTAGCGGGGCAGAAGAGGAGCACAGATACGCAGTATTTT.

The CDR3 reads CASSMTVYSSVEQFF. The CDR3 DNA reads TGTGCCAGTAGTATGACAGTCTACTCCTCCGTTGAGCAGTTCTTC. This chain connects TRBV19 to TRBJ2-1; maybe TRBD1 (5 bases). The V gene's germline CDR1 is LNHDA and CDR2 SQIVND (reference sequence). With 3 bases removed from V and 9 bases from J, the gap between germline ends came to 18 bases. CDR3 length: 15 amino acids.

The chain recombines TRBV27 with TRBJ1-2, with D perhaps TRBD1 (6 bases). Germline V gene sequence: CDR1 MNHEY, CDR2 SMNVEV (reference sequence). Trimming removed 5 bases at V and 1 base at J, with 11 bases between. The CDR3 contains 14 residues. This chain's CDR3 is CASSLSRGNYGYTF. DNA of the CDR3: TGTGCCAGCAGTCTAAGCAGGGGTAACTATGGCTACACCTTC.

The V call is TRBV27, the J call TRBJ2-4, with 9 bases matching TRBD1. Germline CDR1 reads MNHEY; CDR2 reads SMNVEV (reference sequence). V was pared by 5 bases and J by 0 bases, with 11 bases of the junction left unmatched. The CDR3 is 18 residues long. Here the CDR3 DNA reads TGTGCCAGCAGTGAACAGGGGGCGCGGGTCAAAGCCAAAAACATTCAGTACTTC. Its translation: CASSEQGARVKAKNIQYF.

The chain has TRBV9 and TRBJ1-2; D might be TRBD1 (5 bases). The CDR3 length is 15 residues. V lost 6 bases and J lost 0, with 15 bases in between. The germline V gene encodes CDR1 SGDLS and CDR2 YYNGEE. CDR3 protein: CASKGDRGPNYGYTF. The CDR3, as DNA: TGTGCCAGCAAGGGCGATCGGGGACCTAACTATGGCTACACCTTC.

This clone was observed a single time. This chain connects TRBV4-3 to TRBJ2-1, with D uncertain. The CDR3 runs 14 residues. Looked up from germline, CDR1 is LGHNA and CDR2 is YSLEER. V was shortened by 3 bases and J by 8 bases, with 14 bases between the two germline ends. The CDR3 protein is CASSQDLHRDEQFF. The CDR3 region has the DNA TGCGCCAGCAGCCAGGATTTACACCGGGATGAGCAGTTCTTC.

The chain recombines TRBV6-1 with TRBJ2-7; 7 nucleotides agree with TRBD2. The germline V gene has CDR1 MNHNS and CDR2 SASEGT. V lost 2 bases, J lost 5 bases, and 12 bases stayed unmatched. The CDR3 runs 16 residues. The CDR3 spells CASSERAGGSAHEQYF. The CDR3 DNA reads TGTGCCAGCAGTGAAAGAGCCGGCGGGAGTGCACACGAGCAGTACTTC.

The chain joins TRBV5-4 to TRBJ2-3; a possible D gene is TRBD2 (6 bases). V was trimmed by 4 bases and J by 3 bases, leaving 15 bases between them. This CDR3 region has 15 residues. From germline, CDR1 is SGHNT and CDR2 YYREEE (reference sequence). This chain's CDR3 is CASSLDLRGTDTQYF. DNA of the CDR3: TGTGCCAGCAGCCTGGACCTCCGGGGGACAGATACGCAGTATTTT.